A selection of T cell receptor beta chains follows, all from one sample in a study of blood T cell repertoires in COVID-19. Produced via immunoSEQ multiplex PCR; TCRdb's table is partial and in-frame only. The sample includes fewer than 300,000 clones, approximately 90% of them seen just once. The specimen was PBMCs or T cells enriched from blood (not recorded which). Every receptor here comes from a woman in her twenties or thirties who had recovered from COVID-19. Each CDR3 is given with its conserved first and last residue. The D gene is left open where the match is weak. Some rows mark clone size as missing; the rest say once, few, many or name a class of expanded clone.

D	J	V	size	DNA	CDR3
TRBD1	TRBJ1-2	TRBV11-2	once	TGTGCCAGCAGCGTTATGGGGACAGGCTATGGCTACACCTTC	CASSVMGTGYGYTF
TRBD2	TRBJ2-4	TRBV5-8	-	TGTGCCAGCAGGTCCCGGGGGGACCCCAAAAACATTCAGTACTTC	CASRSRGDPKNIQYF
TRBD1	TRBJ2-2	TRBV4-1	-	TGCGCCAGCAGCCAACCGACAGGGAAAACCGGGGAGCTGTTTTTT	CASSQPTGKTGELFF
-	TRBJ1-4	TRBV19	-	TGTGCCAGTAGTATAGATCAGAGTCACAGGAGTAATGAAAAACTGTTTTTT	CASSIDQSHRSNEKLFF
TRBD2	TRBJ2-1	TRBV7-3	few	TGTGCCAGCAGCCCCCCGGGACTAGCGGGAGGGCCGTCAAATGAGCAGTTCTTC	CASSPPGLAGGPSNEQFF
-	TRBJ1-2	TRBV27	few	TGTGCCAGCAGTTTATTACAGGAGGGCTATGGCTACACCTTC	CASSLLQEGYGYTF
TRBD2	TRBJ2-1	TRBV6-5	-	TGTGCCAGCAGGACTAGCTACGATGAGCAGTTCTTC	CASRTSYDEQFF
TRBD2	TRBJ2-2	TRBV29-1	-	TGCAGCGTTGAAGGTCCCGCGGGGGGGGCCGGGGAGCTGTTTTTT	CSVEGPAGGAGELFF
-	TRBJ1-6	TRBV4-2	-	TGTGCCAGCAGCCAAGATATAGCGGCTAATTCACCCCTCCACTTT	CASSQDIAANSPLHF
-	TRBJ1-1	TRBV6-2/TRBV6-3	-	TGTGCCAGCAGTTACTCGCGCGGGAACACTGAAGCTTTCTTT	CASSYSRGNTEAFF
-	TRBJ1-6	TRBV14	-	TGTGCCAGCAGCCACGACAGCCCCTATAATTCACCCCTCCACTTT	CASSHDSPYNSPLHF
TRBD2	TRBJ2-1	TRBV10-1	-	TGCGCCAGCAGGCCGGGACTAGCGGGTAATGAGCAGTTCTTC	CASRPGLAGNEQFF
-	TRBJ1-1	TRBV10-3	-	TGTGCCATCAGGGGGCGAGTCACTGAAGCTTTCTTT	CAIRGRVTEAFF
-	TRBJ2-5	TRBV7-9	-	TGTGCCAGCAGCTTGGGATCCGGCACAGGGCCCGAGACCCAGTACTTC	CASSLGSGTGPETQYF
TRBD1	TRBJ2-7	TRBV7-9	few	TGTGCCAGCAGCATTTGGGACAGGGGCTACGAGCAGTACTTC	CASSIWDRGYEQYF
TRBD1	TRBJ1-1	TRBV6-2/TRBV6-3	-	TGTGCCAGCAGTCCCTCCGGGACAGGGTCTGAAGCTTTCTTT	CASSPSGTGSEAFF
TRBD2	TRBJ2-7	TRBV29-1	few	TGCAGCGCGGGACTAGCGGAAACCTACGAGCAGTACTTC	CSAGLAETYEQYF
TRBD2	TRBJ2-3	TRBV5-1	once	TGCGCCAGCAGCTTGGCGGGAGGGCCAGGAGATACGCAGTATTTT	CASSLAGGPGDTQYF
TRBD2	TRBJ2-1	TRBV10-3	-	TGTGCCATCAGTGAGACTAGCGGGATGTATGAGCAGTTCTTC	CAISETSGMYEQFF
TRBD1	TRBJ2-5	TRBV10-2	-	TGCGCCAGCAGTGAGGGTACAGGGGGCCAAGAGACCCAGTACTTC	CASSEGTGGQETQYF
TRBD2	TRBJ2-1	TRBV6-1	-	TGTGCCAGCAGTGAACCCTTTTCTAGCGGGAGGGCCATTTATGAGCAGTTCTTC	CASSEPFSSGRAIYEQFF
-	TRBJ1-3	TRBV6-5	-	TGTGCCAGCAGTTTGGGACTGATCTCTGGAAACACCATATATTTT	CASSLGLISGNTIYF
TRBD1	TRBJ2-1	TRBV5-6	few	TGTGCCAGCAGCTTTGAATGGACAGGGTTATCCTACAATGAGCAGTTCTTC	CASSFEWTGLSYNEQFF
TRBD2	TRBJ2-3	TRBV6-5	-	TGTGCCAGCAGTTCCCTAGCGGGAGGGACCACAGATACGCAGTATTTT	CASSSLAGGTTDTQYF
TRBD1	TRBJ1-1	TRBV4-1	-	TGCGCCAGCAGCCAAGGACAGGGATTAAAGACTGAAGCTTTCTTT	CASSQGQGLKTEAFF
-	TRBJ1-2	TRBV30	-	TGTGCCTGGAGTGGGGGGCCTAGTGCGATTGGCTACACCTTC	CAWSGGPSAIGYTF
TRBD1	TRBJ2-7	TRBV7-7	-	TGTGCTAGCAGCTCGGACAGGGCGGAGGGATCCGAGCAGTACTTC	CASSSDRAEGSEQYF
-	TRBJ1-1	TRBV6-6	-	TGTGCCAGCAGTAACAGACAGCTACAAGCTTTCTTT	CASSNRQLQAFF
-	TRBJ1-2	TRBV2	-	TGTGCCAGCAGTGTTACAGACCCTGGCTACACCTTC	CASSVTDPGYTF
-	TRBJ1-5	TRBV29-1	-	TGCAGCGTGTCCCAGGACAGCCTTAGCAATCAGCCCCAGCATTTT	CSVSQDSLSNQPQHF
-	TRBJ2-6	TRBV6-2/TRBV6-3	-	TGTGCCAGCAGTTACAAGGGGCCAGATGGGGCCAACGTCCTGACTTTC	CASSYKGPDGANVLTF
TRBD2	TRBJ2-1	TRBV30	once	TGTGCCTGGCAGCGGGATGCCACCTACAATGAGCAGTTCTTC	CAWQRDATYNEQFF
-	TRBJ1-2	TRBV6-5	few	TGTGCCAGCAGTTATGCAGGGTCCGGCTACACCTTC	CASSYAGSGYTF
-	TRBJ2-2	TRBV9	-	TGTGCCAGCAGCGTAGCAGCGAACACCGGGGAGCTGTTTTTT	CASSVAANTGELFF
TRBD2	TRBJ2-5	TRBV7-3	-	TGTGCCAGCAGCTTACAGGCTAGCGGGAGGGGACCTCAAGAGACCCAGTACTTC	CASSLQASGRGPQETQYF
TRBD1	TRBJ2-2	TRBV7-2	-	TGTGCCAGCAGCCGTGAACAGGGGGCCGCGATAGGCGGGGAGCTGTTTTTT	CASSREQGAAIGGELFF
TRBD1	TRBJ2-7	TRBV20-1	-	TGCAGTGCTAGTACAGGGGGCTACGAGCAGTACTTC	CSASTGGYEQYF
TRBD1	TRBJ2-7	TRBV11-2	-	TGTGCCAGCAGCTTAGGCCCCGGGACAGGGGGCTACGAGCAGTACTTC	CASSLGPGTGGYEQYF
-	TRBJ2-7	TRBV2	-	TGTGCCAGCAGTGGGGGACTCTACTACGAGCAGTACTTC	CASSGGLYYEQYF
TRBD2	TRBJ2-3	TRBV7-9	-	TGTGCCAGCAGCTTTGGAACTAGCGGGAGTACTGATACGCAGTATTTT	CASSFGTSGSTDTQYF
TRBD1	TRBJ2-1	TRBV2	once	TGTGCCAGCAGCCGTGGGACAGGCCACAATGAGCAGTTCTTC	CASSRGTGHNEQFF
TRBD1	TRBJ1-1	TRBV28	-	TGTGCCAGCAGTTTAGATCGGGACAGGGCAGTGAACACTGAAGCTTTCTTT	CASSLDRDRAVNTEAFF
-	TRBJ1-4	TRBV28	-	TGTGCCAGCAGCCCCTACAGGGACGGCGGGGAAAAACTGTTTTTT	CASSPYRDGGEKLFF
-	TRBJ2-3	TRBV23-1	-	TGCGCCAGCAGTCAATCGAGAGGCAGTAGCACAGATACGCAGTATTTT	CASSQSRGSSTDTQYF
TRBD2	TRBJ2-1	TRBV10-3	once	TGTGCCATCAGGGATAGCGGGCGCAGCTCCTACAATGAGCAGTTCTTC	CAIRDSGRSSYNEQFF
-	TRBJ2-7	TRBV14	-	TGTGCCAGCAGCCAAGGGTCACAGGGAACCTACGAGCAGTACTTC	CASSQGSQGTYEQYF
TRBD2	TRBJ2-1	TRBV5-1	few	TGCGCCAGCAGCCCCCGGGCCCAACTAGCGGGAACCTACAATGAGCAGTTCTTC	CASSPRAQLAGTYNEQFF
-	TRBJ1-2	TRBV6-5	-	TGTGCCAGCAGTTACTCGGGCAGTAACTATGGCTACACCTTC	CASSYSGSNYGYTF
-	TRBJ1-4	TRBV10-2	-	TGCGCCAGCAGTATCACAGGGAGTAGTGAAAAACTGTTTTTT	CASSITGSSEKLFF
TRBD1	TRBJ1-4	TRBV6-5	-	TGTGCCAGCCGAGGACAGGGTTACGAAAAACTGTTTTTT	CASRGQGYEKLFF
TRBD1	TRBJ2-1	TRBV7-8	-	TGTGCCAGCAGCTTAAGAGACAGGGTCATTATCTCCTACAATGAGCAGTTCTTC	CASSLRDRVIISYNEQFF
TRBD1	TRBJ1-6	TRBV5-6	few	TGTGCCAGCAGCTTGGGGCAGGGGGAGAATTCACCCCTCCACTTT	CASSLGQGENSPLHF
-	TRBJ2-7	TRBV24-1	-	TGTGCCACCAGTGATCGGGACTCTCAGTACGAGCAGTACTTC	CATSDRDSQYEQYF
-	TRBJ1-1	TRBV28	-	TGTGCCAGCAGTTCAGGGGTGCTGCACACTGAAGCTTTCTTT	CASSSGVLHTEAFF
TRBD1	TRBJ1-5	TRBV5-1	once	TGCGCCAGCAGTTTGGACAGGGAGGGTCAGCCCCAGCATTTT	CASSLDREGQPQHF
TRBD1	TRBJ1-2	TRBV4-1	-	TGCGCCAGCAGCCACTCCGGACAGGGGGCTAAAGGCTACACCTTC	CASSHSGQGAKGYTF
-	TRBJ2-5	TRBV9	-	TGTGCCAGCAGCGTAGCCCCAGACATACAAGAGACCCAGTACTTC	CASSVAPDIQETQYF
-	TRBJ1-4	TRBV18	-	TGTGCCAGCTCACCGCGGGAGGGATTAACTAATGAAAAACTGTTTTTT	CASSPREGLTNEKLFF